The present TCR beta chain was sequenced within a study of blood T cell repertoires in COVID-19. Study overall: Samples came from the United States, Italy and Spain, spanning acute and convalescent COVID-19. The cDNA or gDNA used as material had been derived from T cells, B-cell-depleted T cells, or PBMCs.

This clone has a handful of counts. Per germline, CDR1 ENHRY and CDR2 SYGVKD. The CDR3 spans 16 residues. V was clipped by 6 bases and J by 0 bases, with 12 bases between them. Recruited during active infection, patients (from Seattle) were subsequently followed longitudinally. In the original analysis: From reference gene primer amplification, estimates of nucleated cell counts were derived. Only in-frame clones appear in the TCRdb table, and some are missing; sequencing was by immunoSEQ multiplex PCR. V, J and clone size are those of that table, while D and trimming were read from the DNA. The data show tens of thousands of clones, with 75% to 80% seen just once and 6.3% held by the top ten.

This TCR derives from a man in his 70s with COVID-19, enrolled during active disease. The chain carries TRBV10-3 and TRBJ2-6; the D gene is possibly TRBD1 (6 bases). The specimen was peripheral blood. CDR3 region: CAISSDRYSGANVLTF. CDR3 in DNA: TGTGCCATCAGCTCGGACAGATACTCTGGGGCCAACGTCCTGACTTTC.